These T cell receptor beta chains were read from a single sample in a study of CD8+ T cells in alopecia areata. This table comes from immunoSEQ multiplex PCR, and its TCRdb copy is limited to in-frame clones, with some not included. The sample contains 120,000 or so clones, approximately 57% of which appear only once. The material sequenced was CD4+ T cells sorted from blood, taken at week 4, from a patient treated with tofacitinib. The origin of the receptors is a human donor with alopecia areata. Both conserved end residues are part of each CDR3. The D gene is left open where the match is weak. Expanded clones are given a class, and other clones once, few, many or no size at all.

clone_size: NA; v_call: TRBV15; d_call: NA; j_call: TRBJ1-5; cdr3_nt: TGTGCCACCAGCAGAGGCATAGGGGTGGGCAATCAGCCCCAGCATTTT; cdr3_aa: CATSRGIGVGNQPQHF
clone_size: NA; v_call: TRBV29-1; d_call: NA; j_call: TRBJ2-2; cdr3_nt: TGCAGCGTTGAGCCGCAGGGGAAGCCCGGGGAGCTGTTTTTT; cdr3_aa: CSVEPQGKPGELFF
clone_size: NA; v_call: TRBV30; d_call: TRBD1; j_call: TRBJ1-2; cdr3_nt: TGTGCCTACCCAGGGGGAAACTATGGCTACACCTTC; cdr3_aa: CAYPGGNYGYTF
clone_size: NA; v_call: TRBV7-3; d_call: NA; j_call: TRBJ2-3; cdr3_nt: TGTGCCAGCAGCCTTGCCCGGGCAGATACGCAGTATTTT; cdr3_aa: CASSLARADTQYF
clone_size: NA; v_call: TRBV10-3; d_call: NA; j_call: TRBJ2-7; cdr3_nt: TGTGCCATCAGTGAGCCACCTTACGAGCAGTACTTC; cdr3_aa: CAISEPPYEQYF
clone_size: once; v_call: TRBV11-2; d_call: NA; j_call: TRBJ2-5; cdr3_nt: TGTGCCAGCAGCCCCGGCTCTGTGCAAGAGACCCAGTACTTC; cdr3_aa: CASSPGSVQETQYF
clone_size: NA; v_call: TRBV6-5; d_call: NA; j_call: TRBJ2-5; cdr3_nt: TGTGCCAGCAGTTACAGAGAGACCCAGTACTTC; cdr3_aa: CASSYRETQYF
clone_size: NA; v_call: TRBV2; d_call: TRBD1; j_call: TRBJ2-4; cdr3_nt: TGTGCCAGCCGTTTCGGGACAGGGAAAAACATTCAGTACTTC; cdr3_aa: CASRFGTGKNIQYF
clone_size: few; v_call: TRBV7-9; d_call: TRBD1; j_call: TRBJ2-5; cdr3_nt: TGTGCCAGCAGCCCCGGGACAGGGGGTTGGGAGACCCAGTACTTC; cdr3_aa: CASSPGTGGWETQYF
clone_size: NA; v_call: TRBV5-1; d_call: NA; j_call: TRBJ2-3; cdr3_nt: TGCGCCAGCAGCTCCCAACGGAGAGATACGCAGTATTTT; cdr3_aa: CASSSQRRDTQYF
clone_size: NA; v_call: TRBV29-1; d_call: TRBD2; j_call: TRBJ2-7; cdr3_nt: TGCAGCGTTGAAGAGGCTAGCGGGAGTATCGGCGAGCAGTACTTC; cdr3_aa: CSVEEASGSIGEQYF
clone_size: NA; v_call: TRBV7-2; d_call: NA; j_call: TRBJ2-5; cdr3_nt: TGTGCCACCGCCCCACCGTCAGGGGGGGAGACCCAGTACTTC; cdr3_aa: CATAPPSGGETQYF
clone_size: NA; v_call: TRBV2; d_call: NA; j_call: TRBJ2-1; cdr3_nt: TGTGCCATCTTACGGGTGGGAGCGGCCAATGAGCAGTTCTTC; cdr3_aa: CAILRVGAANEQFF
clone_size: NA; v_call: TRBV4-3; d_call: NA; j_call: TRBJ1-2; cdr3_nt: TGCGCCAGCAGCCAAGTCGTGAGACAGTCTAACTATGGCTACACCTTC; cdr3_aa: CASSQVVRQSNYGYTF
clone_size: NA; v_call: TRBV25-1; d_call: NA; j_call: TRBJ1-2; cdr3_nt: TGTGCCAGCAGTGAACGTCAGGACTATGGCTACACCTTC; cdr3_aa: CASSERQDYGYTF
clone_size: NA; v_call: TRBV4-1; d_call: TRBD2; j_call: TRBJ2-2; cdr3_nt: TGCGCCAGCAGCCAGGGGACTAGCGGGAGGAGCGCCGGGGAGCTGTTTTTT; cdr3_aa: CASSQGTSGRSAGELFF
clone_size: few; v_call: TRBV19; d_call: NA; j_call: TRBJ2-7; cdr3_nt: TGTGCCAGTAGTCTCGGTCGTGAAAACGAGCAGTACTTC; cdr3_aa: CASSLGRENEQYF
clone_size: once; v_call: TRBV9; d_call: NA; j_call: TRBJ1-2; cdr3_nt: TGTGCCAGCAGCGTAGATGGGGGGAACTATGGCTACACCTTC; cdr3_aa: CASSVDGGNYGYTF
clone_size: NA; v_call: TRBV30; d_call: NA; j_call: TRBJ2-5; cdr3_nt: TGTGCCTGGAGTGTACCCCCTTTTGGCGGCATTCAAGAGACCCAGTACTTC; cdr3_aa: CAWSVPPFGGIQETQYF
clone_size: NA; v_call: TRBV7-9; d_call: NA; j_call: TRBJ2-5; cdr3_nt: TGTGCCAGCACCGAACGCCGGGAGAGCGGCCACACGAACCAAGAGACCCAGTACTTC; cdr3_aa: CASTERRESGHTNQETQYF
clone_size: NA; v_call: TRBV29-1; d_call: NA; j_call: TRBJ2-1; cdr3_nt: TGCAGCGTCTCTCGGCGGGCCCCGGGGGAGCAGTTCTTC; cdr3_aa: CSVSRRAPGEQFF
clone_size: few; v_call: TRBV9; d_call: NA; j_call: TRBJ2-1; cdr3_nt: TGTGCCAGCAGCGCCGAAGGGACTCACTACAATGAGCAGTTCTTC; cdr3_aa: CASSAEGTHYNEQFF
clone_size: NA; v_call: TRBV5-1; d_call: NA; j_call: TRBJ2-7; cdr3_nt: TGCGCCAGCAGCTTGGCATCTTGGGAAGGGGGCGAGCAGTACTTC; cdr3_aa: CASSLASWEGGEQYF
clone_size: NA; v_call: TRBV5-5; d_call: NA; j_call: TRBJ2-5; cdr3_nt: TGTGCCAGCAGCCCCCGGACTATTACTCAAGAGACCCAGTACTTC; cdr3_aa: CASSPRTITQETQYF
clone_size: once; v_call: TRBV4-2; d_call: TRBD2; j_call: TRBJ2-2; cdr3_nt: TGTGCCAGCAGCAGAGTAGCGGGAGGGTTTGGCGGGGAGCTGTTTTTT; cdr3_aa: CASSRVAGGFGGELFF
clone_size: NA; v_call: TRBV30; d_call: TRBD1; j_call: TRBJ1-2; cdr3_nt: TGTGCCTGGAGTGTACAGGGGCTTTATGGCTACACCTTC; cdr3_aa: CAWSVQGLYGYTF
clone_size: once; v_call: TRBV30; d_call: NA; j_call: TRBJ2-5; cdr3_nt: TGTGCCTGGAGTGGAAAATGGGAGACCCAGTACTTC; cdr3_aa: CAWSGKWETQYF
clone_size: NA; v_call: TRBV7-9; d_call: TRBD1; j_call: TRBJ1-2; cdr3_nt: TGTGCCAGCAGCTTGGCCCAAAAGACAGGGTATGGCTACACCTTC; cdr3_aa: CASSLAQKTGYGYTF
clone_size: NA; v_call: TRBV28; d_call: TRBD1; j_call: TRBJ2-7; cdr3_nt: TGTGCCAGCAGTTCCACCGGGACAGGGAGGTACGAGCAGTACTTC; cdr3_aa: CASSSTGTGRYEQYF
clone_size: NA; v_call: TRBV18; d_call: NA; j_call: TRBJ1-1; cdr3_nt: TGTGCCAGCTCACCAACGGCGAACACTGAAGCTTTCTTT; cdr3_aa: CASSPTANTEAFF
clone_size: NA; v_call: TRBV18; d_call: TRBD2; j_call: TRBJ2-1; cdr3_nt: TGTGCCAGCTCACCACTTTCCAGCGGGGGAAACAATGAGCAGTTCTTC; cdr3_aa: CASSPLSSGGNNEQFF
clone_size: few; v_call: TRBV7-2; d_call: NA; j_call: TRBJ1-2; cdr3_nt: TGTGCCAGCAGCCGACAGGTTTTCCCGTATGGCTACACCTTC; cdr3_aa: CASSRQVFPYGYTF